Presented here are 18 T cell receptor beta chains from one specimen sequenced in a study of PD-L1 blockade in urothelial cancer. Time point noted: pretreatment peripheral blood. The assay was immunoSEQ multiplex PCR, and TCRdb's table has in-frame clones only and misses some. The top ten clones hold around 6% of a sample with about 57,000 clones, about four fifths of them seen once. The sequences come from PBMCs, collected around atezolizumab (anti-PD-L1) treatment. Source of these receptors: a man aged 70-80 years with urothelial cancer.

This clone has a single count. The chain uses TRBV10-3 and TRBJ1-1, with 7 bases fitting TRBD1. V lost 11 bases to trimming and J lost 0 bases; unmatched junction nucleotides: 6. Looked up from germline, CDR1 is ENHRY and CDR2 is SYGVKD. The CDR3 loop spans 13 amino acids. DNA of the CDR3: TGTGCCTCCCGACAGGGAGTGAACACTGAAGCTTTCTTT. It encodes CASRQGVNTEAFF.

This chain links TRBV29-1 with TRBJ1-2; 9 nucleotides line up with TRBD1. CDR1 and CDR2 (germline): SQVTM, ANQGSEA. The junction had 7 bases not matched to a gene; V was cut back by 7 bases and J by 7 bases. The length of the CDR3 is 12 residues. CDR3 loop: CSALGQGTGYTF. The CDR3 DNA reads TGCAGCGCCCTGGGACAGGGAACTGGCTACACCTTC.

The CDR3 region is CASSLSGRAQETQYF. In DNA, the CDR3 is TGCGCCAGCAGCTTGAGTGGGAGGGCCCAAGAGACCCAGTACTTC. The V and J genes are TRBV5-1 and TRBJ2-5; 7 positions match TRBD2. V shed 1 base, J shed 1 base, and the junction held 4 bases outside the gene matches. The CDR3 has 15 amino acids. CDR1 SGHRS and CDR2 YFSETQ come from the germline V gene.

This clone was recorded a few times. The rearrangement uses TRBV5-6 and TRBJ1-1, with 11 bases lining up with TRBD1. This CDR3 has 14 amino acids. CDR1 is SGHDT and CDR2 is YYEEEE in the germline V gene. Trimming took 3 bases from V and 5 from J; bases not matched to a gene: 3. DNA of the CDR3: TGTGCCAGCAGCTCAGGACAGGGGGCGACTGAAGCTTTCTTT. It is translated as CASSSGQGATEAFF.

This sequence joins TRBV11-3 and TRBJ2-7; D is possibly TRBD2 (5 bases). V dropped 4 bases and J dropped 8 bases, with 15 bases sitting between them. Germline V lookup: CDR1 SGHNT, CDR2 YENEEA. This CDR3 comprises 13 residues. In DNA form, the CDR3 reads TGTGCCAGCAGCTATTTCCCCAACGGGAAGCAGTACTTC. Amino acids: CASSYFPNGKQYF.

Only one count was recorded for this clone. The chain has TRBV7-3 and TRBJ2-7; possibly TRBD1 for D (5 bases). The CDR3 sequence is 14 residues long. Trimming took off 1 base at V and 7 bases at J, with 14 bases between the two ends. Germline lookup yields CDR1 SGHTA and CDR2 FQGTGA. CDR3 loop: CASSLSDRLAEQYF. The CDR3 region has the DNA TGTGCCAGCAGCTTAAGCGACAGACTGGCAGAGCAGTACTTC.

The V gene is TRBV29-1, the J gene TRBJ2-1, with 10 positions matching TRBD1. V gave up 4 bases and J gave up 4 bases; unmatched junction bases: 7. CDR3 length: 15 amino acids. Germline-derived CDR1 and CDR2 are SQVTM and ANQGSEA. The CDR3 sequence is CSVATGQGSYNEQFF. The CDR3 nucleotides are TGCAGCGTTGCGACGGGACAGGGGAGTTACAATGAGCAGTTCTTC.

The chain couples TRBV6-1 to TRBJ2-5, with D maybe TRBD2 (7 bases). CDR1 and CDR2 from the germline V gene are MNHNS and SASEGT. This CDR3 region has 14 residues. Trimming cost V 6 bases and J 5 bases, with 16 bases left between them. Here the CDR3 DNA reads TGTGCCAGCAGCGCTTCCGGGGGGCGGGAGACCCAGTACTTC. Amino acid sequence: CASSASGGRETQYF.

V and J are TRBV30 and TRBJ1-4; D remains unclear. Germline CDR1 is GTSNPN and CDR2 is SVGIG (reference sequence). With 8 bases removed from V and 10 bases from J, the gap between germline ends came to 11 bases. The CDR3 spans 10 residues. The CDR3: CAPRGPKLFF. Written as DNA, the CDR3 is TGTGCCCCCCGCGGGCCAAAACTGTTTTTT. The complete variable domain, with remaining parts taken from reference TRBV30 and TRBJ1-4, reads SQTIHQWPATLVQPVGSPLSLECTVEGTSNPNLYWYRQAAGRGLQLLFYSVGIGQISSEVPQNLSASRPQDRQFILSSKKLLLSDSGFYLCAPRGPKLFFGSGTQLSVL.

CDR3 amino acids: CASSRGSGVDEAFF. The DNA of the CDR3 is TGTGCCAGCAGTCGAGGGTCAGGGGTTGATGAAGCTTTCTTT. V and J are TRBV6-5 and TRBJ1-1; TRBD1 might be the D (6 bases). CDR1 is MNHEY and CDR2 is SVGAGI in the germline V gene. V was trimmed by 5 bases and J by 7 bases, leaving 17 bases between them. This CDR3 comprises 14 residues.

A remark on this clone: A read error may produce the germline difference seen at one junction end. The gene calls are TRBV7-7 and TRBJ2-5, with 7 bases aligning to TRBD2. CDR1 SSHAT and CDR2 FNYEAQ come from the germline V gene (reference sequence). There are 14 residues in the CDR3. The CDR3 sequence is CASSLAGSQETQYF. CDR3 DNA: TGTGCTAGCAGCTTAGCGGGCAGCCAAGAGACCCAGTACTTC.

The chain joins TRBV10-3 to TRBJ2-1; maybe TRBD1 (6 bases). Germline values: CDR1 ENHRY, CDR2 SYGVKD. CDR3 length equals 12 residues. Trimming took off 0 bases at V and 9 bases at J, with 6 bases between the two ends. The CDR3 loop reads CAISESTGEQFF. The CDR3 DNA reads TGTGCCATCAGTGAGTCGACAGGTGAGCAGTTCTTC.

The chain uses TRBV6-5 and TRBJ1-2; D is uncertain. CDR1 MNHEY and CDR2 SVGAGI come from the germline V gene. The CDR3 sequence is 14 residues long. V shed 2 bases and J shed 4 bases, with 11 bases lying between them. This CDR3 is CASSYQVVSYGYTF. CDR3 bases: TGTGCCAGCAGTTACCAGGTAGTGTCCTATGGCTACACCTTC.

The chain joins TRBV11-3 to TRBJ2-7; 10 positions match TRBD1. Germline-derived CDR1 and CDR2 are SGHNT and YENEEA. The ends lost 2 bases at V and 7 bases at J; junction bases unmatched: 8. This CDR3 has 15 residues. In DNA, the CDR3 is TGTGCCAGCAGCTTAACCGGGACAGGGGACGGGGAGCAGTACTTC. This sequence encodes CASSLTGTGDGEQYF.

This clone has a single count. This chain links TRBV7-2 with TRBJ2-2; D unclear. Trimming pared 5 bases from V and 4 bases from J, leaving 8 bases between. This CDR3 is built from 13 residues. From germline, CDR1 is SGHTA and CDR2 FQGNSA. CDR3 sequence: CASSPQLTGELFF. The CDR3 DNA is TGTGCCAGCAGCCCACAGCTCACCGGGGAGCTGTTTTTT.

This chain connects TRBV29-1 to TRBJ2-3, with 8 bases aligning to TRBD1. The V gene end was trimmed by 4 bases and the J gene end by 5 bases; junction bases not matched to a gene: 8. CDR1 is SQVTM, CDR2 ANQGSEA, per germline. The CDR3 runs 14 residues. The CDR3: CSVGGGQGGDTQYF. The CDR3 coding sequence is TGCAGCGTTGGAGGAGGACAGGGAGGAGATACGCAGTATTTT.

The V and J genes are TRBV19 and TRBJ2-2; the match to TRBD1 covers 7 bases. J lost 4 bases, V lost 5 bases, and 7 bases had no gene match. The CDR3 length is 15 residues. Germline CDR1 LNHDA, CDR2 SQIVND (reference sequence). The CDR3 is CASSSTGSLTGELFF. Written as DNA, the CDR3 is TGTGCCAGTAGTTCGACAGGGTCCCTCACCGGGGAGCTGTTTTTT. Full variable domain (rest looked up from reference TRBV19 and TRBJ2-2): DGGITQSPKYLFRKEGQNVTLSCEQNLNHDAMYWYRQDPGQGLRLIYYSQIVNDFQKGDIAEGYSVSREKKESFPLTVTSAQKNPTAFYLCASSSTGSLTGELFFGEGSRLTVL.

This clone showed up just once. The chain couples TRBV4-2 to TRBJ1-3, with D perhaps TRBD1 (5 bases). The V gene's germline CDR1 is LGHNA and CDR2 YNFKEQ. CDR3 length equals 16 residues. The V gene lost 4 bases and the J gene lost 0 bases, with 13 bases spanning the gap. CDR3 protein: CASSPEAGFSGNTIYF. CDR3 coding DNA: TGTGCCAGCAGCCCCGAGGCAGGGTTCTCTGGAAACACCATATATTTT.